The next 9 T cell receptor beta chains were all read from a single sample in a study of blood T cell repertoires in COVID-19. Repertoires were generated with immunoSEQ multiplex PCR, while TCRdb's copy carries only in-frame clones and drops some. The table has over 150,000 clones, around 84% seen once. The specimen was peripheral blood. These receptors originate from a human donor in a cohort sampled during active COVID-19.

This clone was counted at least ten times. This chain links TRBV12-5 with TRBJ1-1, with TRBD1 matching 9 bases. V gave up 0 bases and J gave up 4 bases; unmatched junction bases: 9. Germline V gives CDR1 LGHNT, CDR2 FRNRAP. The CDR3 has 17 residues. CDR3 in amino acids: CASGLVPGQGLGTEAFF. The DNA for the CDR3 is TGTGCTAGTGGTTTGGTACCAGGACAGGGGTTGGGCACTGAAGCTTTCTTT.

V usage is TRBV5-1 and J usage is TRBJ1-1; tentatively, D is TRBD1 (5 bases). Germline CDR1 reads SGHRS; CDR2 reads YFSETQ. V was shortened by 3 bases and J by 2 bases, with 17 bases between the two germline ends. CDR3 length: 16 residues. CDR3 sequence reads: CASSWENTGANTEAFF. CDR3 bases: TGCGCCAGCAGCTGGGAAAATACAGGCGCTAACACTGAAGCTTTCTTT.

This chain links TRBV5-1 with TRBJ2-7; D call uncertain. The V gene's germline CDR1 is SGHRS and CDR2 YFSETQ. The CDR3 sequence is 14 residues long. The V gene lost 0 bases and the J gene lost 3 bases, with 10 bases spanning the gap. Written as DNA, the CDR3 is TGCGCCAGCAGCTTGGAGCTCCCGGGCTACGAGCAGTACTTC. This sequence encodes CASSLELPGYEQYF.

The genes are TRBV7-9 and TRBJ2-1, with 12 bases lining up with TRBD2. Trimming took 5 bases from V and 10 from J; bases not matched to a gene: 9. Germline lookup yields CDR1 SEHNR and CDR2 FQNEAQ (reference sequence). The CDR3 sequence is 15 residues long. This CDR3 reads CASSLPGLAGPEQFF. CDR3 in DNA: TGTGCCAGCAGCCTCCCGGGACTAGCGGGCCCAGAGCAGTTCTTC.

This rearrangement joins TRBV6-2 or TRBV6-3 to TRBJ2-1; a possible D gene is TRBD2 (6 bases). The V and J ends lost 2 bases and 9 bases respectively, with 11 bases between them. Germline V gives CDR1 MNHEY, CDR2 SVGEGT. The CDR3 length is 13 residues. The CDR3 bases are TGTGCCAGCAGTTACGGAGGGAGCACTGAGCAGTTCTTC. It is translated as CASSYGGSTEQFF.

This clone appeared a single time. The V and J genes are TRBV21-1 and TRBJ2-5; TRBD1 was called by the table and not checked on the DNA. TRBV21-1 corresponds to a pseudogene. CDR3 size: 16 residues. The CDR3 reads CASRREGVPSQETQYF. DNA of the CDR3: TGTGCCAGCAGGCGCGAAGGGGTCCCTTCTCAAGAGACCCAGTACTTC.

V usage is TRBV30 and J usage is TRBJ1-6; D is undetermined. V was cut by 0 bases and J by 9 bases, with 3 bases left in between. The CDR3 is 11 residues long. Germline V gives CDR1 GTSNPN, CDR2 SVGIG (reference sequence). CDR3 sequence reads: CAWSVASPLHF. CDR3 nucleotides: TGTGCCTGGAGTGTGGCTTCACCCCTCCACTTT.

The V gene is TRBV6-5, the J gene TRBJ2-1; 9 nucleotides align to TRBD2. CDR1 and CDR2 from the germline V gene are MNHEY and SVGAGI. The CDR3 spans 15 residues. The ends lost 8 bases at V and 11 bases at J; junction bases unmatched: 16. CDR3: CASLPLAGEPPKQFF. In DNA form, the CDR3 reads TGTGCCAGCCTACCCTTAGCGGGAGAACCCCCCAAGCAGTTCTTC.

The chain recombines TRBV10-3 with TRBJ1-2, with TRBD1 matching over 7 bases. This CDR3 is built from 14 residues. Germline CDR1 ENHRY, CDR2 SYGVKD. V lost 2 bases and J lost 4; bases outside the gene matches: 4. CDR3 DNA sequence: TGTGCCATCAGTGAGGAGACAGGGATCTATGGCTACACCTTC. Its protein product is CAISEETGIYGYTF.